This entry lists 19 T cell receptor beta chains sequenced from one sample in a study of blood T cell dynamics during melanoma immunotherapy. Profiling relied on immunoSEQ multiplex PCR, and the TCRdb table lists in-frame clones only, not all of them. This sample carries over 9,500 clones, 70% to 90% of them seen once, and the ten largest clones take approximately 20%. Time point given: pre-treatment baseline. Material: blood, obtained from a patient treated with checkpoint blockade. The receptors were gathered from a human donor with melanoma.

This clone was recorded a few times. The V gene is TRBV11-2, the J gene TRBJ1-1; D call uncertain. This CDR3 spans 14 amino acids. CDR1 is SGHAT, CDR2 FQNNGV, per germline. V lost 1 base, J lost 1 base, and 7 bases lay in between. The CDR3 loop reads CASSLVRRNTEAFF. The DNA of the CDR3 is TGTGCCAGCAGCTTAGTTAGGCGGAACACTGAAGCTTTCTTT.

The chain combines TRBV6-1 with TRBJ1-2, with D possibly matching TRBD1 (5 bases). V shed 4 bases and J shed 4 bases, with 16 bases lying between them. Germline CDR1 and CDR2: MNHNS and SASEGT. This CDR3 is built from 15 residues. Here the CDR3 reads CASSATGLRSYGYTF. The CDR3 DNA reads as TGTGCCAGCAGTGCAACAGGTCTAAGGAGCTATGGCTACACCTTC.

The J gene is TRBJ1-4, the V gene TRBV6-5, with D perhaps matching TRBD1 (5 bases). The CDR3 length is 14 residues. The germline gives CDR1 MNHEY, CDR2 SVGAGI. V was trimmed by 2 bases and J by 10 bases, leaving 14 bases between them. CDR3 amino acids: CASSYDRGRGKLFF. CDR3 nucleotides: TGTGCCAGCAGTTACGACCGAGGGAGGGGAAAACTGTTTTTT.

In its sample, this clone is medium-sized (0.01 to 0.1%). The chain links TRBV7-2 to TRBJ1-6; D remains unclear. The CDR3 has 13 amino acids. Germline lookup yields CDR1 SGHTA and CDR2 FQGNSA. V lost 1 base to trimming and J lost 14 bases, with 12 bases between them. CDR3 amino acids: CASSLGTGDTLHF. In nucleotides, the CDR3 is TGTGCCAGCAGCTTAGGAACTGGGGATACCCTCCACTTT.

The chain joins TRBV6-5 to TRBJ2-5; D remains ambiguous. The V end was cut by 7 bases, the J end by 5 bases, with 17 bases between. CDR3 size: 14 residues. Germline V CDR1 and CDR2: MNHEY, SVGAGI. CDR3 sequence (DNA): TGTGCCAGCACTCCAGCAAGGCCCGCGGAGACCCAGTACTTC. Translation gives CASTPARPAETQYF.

The count of this clone is one. The chain employs TRBV7-8 and TRBJ1-3; maybe TRBD1 (6 bases). V was trimmed by 4 bases and J by 7 bases, leaving 20 bases between them. CDR3 size: 16 residues. Germline V gene lookup returns CDR1 SGHVS and CDR2 FQNEAQ. The CDR3 spells CASSSEEGTRGNTIYF. CDR3 sequence (DNA): TGTGCCAGCAGCTCAGAGGAGGGTACGAGGGGGAACACCATATATTTT.

The chain combines TRBV6-1 with TRBJ1-2, with 9 bases that match TRBD1. V was pared by 5 bases and J by 4 bases, with 8 bases of the junction left unmatched. The germline gives CDR1 MNHNS, CDR2 SASEGT. This CDR3 has 15 amino acids. The CDR3 region has the DNA TGTGCCAGCAGTCCCGGGGACAGGGTGGCCTATGGCTACACCTTC. Translating it yields CASSPGDRVAYGYTF.

The chain uses TRBV10-2 and TRBJ2-7; D not certain. Per the germline V gene, CDR1 is WSHSY and CDR2 is SAAADI. CDR3 size: 14 residues. Trimming pared 2 bases from V and 3 bases from J, leaving 11 bases between. DNA for the CDR3: TGCGCCAGCAGTGAGCTGAAAGGAGTCTACGAGCAGTACTTC. This sequence encodes CASSELKGVYEQYF.

Comment on this clone: One end of the junction does not line up with germline, which may come from a read error. The rearrangement links TRBV7-2 to TRBJ2-4, with D tentatively TRBD2 (5 bases). The CDR3 loop spans 13 amino acids. In germline, CDR1 is SGHTA, CDR2 FQGNSA. CDR3 region: CASSLSGIPTPHF. CDR3 in DNA: TGTGCCAGCAGCTTATCCGGGATCCCGACCCCCCATTTC.

The chain combines TRBV7-2 with TRBJ2-7; 9 bases fit TRBD1. The CDR3 is made up of 15 amino acids. Trimming removed 4 bases from V and 1 base from J; junction bases left unmatched: 5. The germline CDR1 and CDR2 sequences are SGHTA and FQGNSA. CDR3 sequence: CASSSPGQGSYEQYF. The CDR3 DNA follows: TGTGCCAGCAGCTCGCCGGGACAGGGTTCCTACGAGCAGTACTTC.

V usage is TRBV6-4 and J usage is TRBJ1-5; 7 positions match TRBD1. The germline CDR1 and CDR2 sequences are MRHNA and SNTAGT. This CDR3 has 17 residues. The ends lost 3 bases at V and 0 bases at J; junction bases unmatched: 8. As DNA, the CDR3 is TGTGCCAGCAGTGATCGGCAGGGGGAGTATAGCAATCAGCCCCAGCATTTT. It codes for CASSDRQGEYSNQPQHF.

This clone is a singleton in its sample. The genes are TRBV4-2 and TRBJ1-3; TRBD1 is a possible D gene (6 bases). The V gene lost 5 bases and the J gene lost 6 bases, with 11 bases spanning the gap. Germline V gene lookup returns CDR1 LGHNA and CDR2 YNFKEQ. This CDR3 spans 13 amino acids. CDR3 in DNA: TGTGCCAGCAGCTTGGACAGAAAAAACACCATATATTTT. The encoded protein is CASSLDRKNTIYF.

The V and J genes are TRBV12-5 and TRBJ2-1; 8 nucleotides align to TRBD1. The CDR3 covers 14 residues. Germline V gene lookup returns CDR1 LGHNT and CDR2 FRNRAP. The junction had 0 bases not matched to a gene; V was cut back by 1 base and J by 4 bases. This CDR3 is CASGLGTGYNEQFF. The CDR3, as DNA: TGTGCTAGTGGTTTGGGGACAGGGTACAATGAGCAGTTCTTC.

This chain uses TRBV19 with TRBJ2-3; 15 nucleotides match TRBD2. In germline, CDR1 is LNHDA, CDR2 SQIVND (reference sequence). Trimming removed 6 bases from V and 10 bases from J; junction bases left unmatched: 11. The CDR3 runs 16 residues. Here the CDR3 reads CASRRTGTSGGNAQYF. CDR3 nucleotide sequence: TGTGCCAGTAGGAGAACCGGGACTAGCGGGGGGAATGCGCAGTATTTT. The full variable domain, in which reference TRBV19 and TRBJ2-3 provide the parts outside the CDR3, is DGGITQSPKYLFRKEGQNVTLSCEQNLNHDAMYWYRQDPGQGLRLIYYSQIVNDFQKGDIAEGYSVSREKKESFPLTVTSAQKNPTAFYLCASRRTGTSGGNAQYFGPGTRLTVL.

V and J are TRBV5-5 and TRBJ1-6; D gene ambiguous. The CDR3 length is 13 residues. Germline assignment: CDR1 SGHKS and CDR2 YYEKEE (reference sequence). Trimming took off 0 bases at V and 10 bases at J, with 8 bases between the two ends. CDR3: CASSLESSSPLHF. In DNA, the CDR3 is TGTGCCAGCAGCTTGGAGTCATCCTCACCCCTCCACTTT.

About this clone itself: The germline gene is not matched at one end of the junction; a read error may be the cause. The rearrangement uses TRBV5-8 and TRBJ2-1; TRBD2 aligns across 13 bases. From germline, CDR1 is SGHTS and CDR2 YDEGEE. The CDR3 extends over 17 amino acids. As DNA, the CDR3 is TGTGCCAGCAGCAGTCGGCCCGGGACTAGCGGGGTGAATGGGCAGTTCTTC. This gives the protein CASSSRPGTSGVNGQFF. Based on the CDR3 plus reference TRBV5-8 and TRBJ2-1, the full variable domain is EAGVTQSPTHLIKTRGQQATLRCSPISGHTSVYWYQQALGLGLQFLLWYDEGEERNRGNFPPRFSGRQFPNYSSELNVNALELEDSALYLCASSSRPGTSGVNGQFFGPGTRLTVL.

This clone was picked up one time. The chain recombines TRBV5-5 with TRBJ2-5; 7 bases agree with TRBD2. The CDR3 extends over 15 amino acids. With 3 bases clipped from V and 0 bases from J, the junction kept 5 bases outside the gene matches. CDR1 and CDR2 from the germline V gene are SGHKS and YYEKEE (reference sequence). CDR3 sequence: CASSSVAGHQETQYF. The CDR3 coding sequence is TGTGCCAGCAGCTCGGTAGCGGGCCACCAAGAGACCCAGTACTTC.

The rearrangement uses TRBV28 and TRBJ1-2; unclear D gene. The ends were cut back, 3 bases at V and 4 bases at J, with 9 bases in the middle. Germline assignment: CDR1 MDHEN and CDR2 SYDVKM. The CDR3 is 13 residues long. This CDR3 is CASSLREPYGYTF. The CDR3 coding sequence is TGTGCCAGCAGTTTGAGGGAGCCCTATGGCTACACCTTC.

The chain links TRBV7-2 to TRBJ2-7; 9 bases are shared with TRBD2. The CDR3 length is 15 residues. The germline V gene has CDR1 SGHTA and CDR2 FQGNSA. Unmatched junction bases numbered 5, after V lost 1 base and J lost 4 bases. The CDR3 region is CASSLDSGRRYEQYF. The CDR3 DNA reads as TGTGCCAGCAGCTTAGATAGCGGGAGAAGGTACGAGCAGTACTTC.